This section outlines one T cell receptor beta chain sequence together with its context. This sample is drawn from a study of blood T cell repertoires in COVID-19. About the study: Specimens from acute and convalescent COVID-19 originated in the United States, Italy and Spain. The analysed material was cDNA or gDNA that came from T cells, B-cell-depleted T cells, or PBMCs.

The CDR3 spans 13 residues. Trimming removed 3 bases at V and 0 bases at J, with 7 bases between. Germline values: CDR1 SGHNT, CDR2 YYREEE (reference sequence). Per the original data handling: Amplification of reference gene primers was used by the study to estimate nucleated cell counts. TCRdb's table, derived via immunoSEQ multiplex PCR, lists solely in-frame clones and lacks some. The V and J calls and clone size were taken over from that table, and D and trimming were inferred from the DNA. The table includes some 200,000 clones, 85% to 90% detected once. This receptor was identified in a man at least 80 years old with acute or convalescent COVID-19. The rearrangement joins TRBV5-4 to TRBJ2-7, with D unresolved. The source material was peripheral blood. The CDR3 loop is CASSSMSSYEQYV. The CDR3 DNA reads TGTGCCAGCAGCTCTATGAGCTCCTACGAGCAGTACGTC.